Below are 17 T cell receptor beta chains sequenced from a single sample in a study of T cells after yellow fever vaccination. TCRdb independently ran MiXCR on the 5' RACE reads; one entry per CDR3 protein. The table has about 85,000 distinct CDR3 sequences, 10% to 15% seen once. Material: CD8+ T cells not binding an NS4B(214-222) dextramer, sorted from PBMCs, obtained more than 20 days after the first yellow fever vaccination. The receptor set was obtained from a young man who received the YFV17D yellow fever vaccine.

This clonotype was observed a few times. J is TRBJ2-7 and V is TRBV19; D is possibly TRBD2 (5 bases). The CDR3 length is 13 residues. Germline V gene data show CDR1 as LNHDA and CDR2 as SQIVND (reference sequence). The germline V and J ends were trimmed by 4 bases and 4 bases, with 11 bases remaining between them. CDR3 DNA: TGTGCCAGTAGTACCCAGGACTTATACGAGCAGTACTTC. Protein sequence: CASSTQDLYEQYF.

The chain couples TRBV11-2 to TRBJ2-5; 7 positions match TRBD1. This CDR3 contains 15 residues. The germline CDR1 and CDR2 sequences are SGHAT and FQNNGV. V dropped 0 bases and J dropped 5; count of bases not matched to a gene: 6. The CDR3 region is CASSLEAGTEETQYF. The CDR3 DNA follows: TGTGCCAGCAGCTTAGAAGCCGGGACAGAGGAGACCCAGTACTTC.

The CDR3 nucleotides are TGTGCCAGCAGCCCCGAGGGAGGGTGGTACACTGAAGCTTTCTTT. Translated, it gives CASSPEGGWYTEAFF. The rearrangement uses TRBV6-1 and TRBJ1-1; D is uncertain. This CDR3 is built from 15 residues. Trimming left V 6 bases short and J 3 bases short, with 17 bases between. Germline V gene data show CDR1 as MNHNS and CDR2 as SASEGT.

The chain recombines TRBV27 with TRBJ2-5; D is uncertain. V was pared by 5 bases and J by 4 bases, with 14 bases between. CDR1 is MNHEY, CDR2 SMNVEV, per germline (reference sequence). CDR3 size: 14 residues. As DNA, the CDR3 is TGTGCCAGCAGTACCCTCGGACCCAGAGAGACCCAGTACTTC. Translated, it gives CASSTLGPRETQYF.

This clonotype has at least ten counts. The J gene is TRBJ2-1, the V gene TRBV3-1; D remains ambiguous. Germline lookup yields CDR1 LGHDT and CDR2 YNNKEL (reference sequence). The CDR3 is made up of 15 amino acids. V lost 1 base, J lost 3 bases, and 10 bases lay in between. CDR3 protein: CASSQVSAFYNEQFF. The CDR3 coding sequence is TGTGCCAGCAGCCAAGTGTCCGCCTTCTACAATGAGCAGTTCTTC.

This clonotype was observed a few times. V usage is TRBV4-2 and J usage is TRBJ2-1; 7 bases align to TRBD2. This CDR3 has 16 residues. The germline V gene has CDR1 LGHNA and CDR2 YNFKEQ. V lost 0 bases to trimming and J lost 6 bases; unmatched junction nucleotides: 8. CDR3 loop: CASSQEDQRGPNEQFF. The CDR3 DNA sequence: TGTGCCAGCAGCCAAGAAGACCAGCGGGGACCCAATGAGCAGTTCTTC.

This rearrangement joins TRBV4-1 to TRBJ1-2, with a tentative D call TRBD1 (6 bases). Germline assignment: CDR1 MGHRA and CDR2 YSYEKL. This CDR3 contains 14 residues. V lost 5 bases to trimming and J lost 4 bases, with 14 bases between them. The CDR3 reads CASSTPDRSYGYTF. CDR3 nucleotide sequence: TGCGCCAGCAGCACCCCGGACAGAAGCTATGGCTACACCTTC.

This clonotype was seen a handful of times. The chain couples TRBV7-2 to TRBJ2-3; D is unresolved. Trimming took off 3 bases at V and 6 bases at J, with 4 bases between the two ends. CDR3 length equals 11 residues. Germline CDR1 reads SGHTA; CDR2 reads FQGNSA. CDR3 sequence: CASSFEDTQYF. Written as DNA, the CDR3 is TGTGCCAGCAGCTTCGAGGATACGCAGTATTTT.

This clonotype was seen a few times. CDR3 loop: CSDGGTGGYTF. The CDR3 nucleotides read TGCAGCGACGGGGGGACAGGGGGCTACACCTTC. The V and J genes are TRBV29-1 and TRBJ1-2; 9 bases match TRBD1. The CDR3 length is 11 residues. Germline assignment: CDR1 SQVTM and CDR2 ANQGSEA. V gave up 7 bases and J gave up 8 bases; unmatched junction bases: 5.

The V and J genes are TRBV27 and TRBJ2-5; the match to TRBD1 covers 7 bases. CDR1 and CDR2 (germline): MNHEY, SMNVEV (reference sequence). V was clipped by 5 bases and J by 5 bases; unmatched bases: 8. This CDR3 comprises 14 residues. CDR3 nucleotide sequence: TGTGCCAGCAGTCCGGGACAGATGGTTGAGACCCAGTACTTC. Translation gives CASSPGQMVETQYF.

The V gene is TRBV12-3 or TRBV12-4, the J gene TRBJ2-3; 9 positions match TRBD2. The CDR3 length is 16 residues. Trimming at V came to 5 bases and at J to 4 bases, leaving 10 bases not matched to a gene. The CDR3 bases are TGTGCCAGCAGTCCGCCCGGGACTAGCTTCGCAGATACGCAGTATTTT. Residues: CASSPPGTSFADTQYF.

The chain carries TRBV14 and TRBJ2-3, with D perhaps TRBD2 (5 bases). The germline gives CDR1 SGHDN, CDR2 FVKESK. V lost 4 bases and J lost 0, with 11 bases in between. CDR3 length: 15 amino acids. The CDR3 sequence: CASSPYRGSTDTQYF. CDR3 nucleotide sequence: TGTGCCAGCAGCCCCTACCGGGGTAGCACAGATACGCAGTATTTT.

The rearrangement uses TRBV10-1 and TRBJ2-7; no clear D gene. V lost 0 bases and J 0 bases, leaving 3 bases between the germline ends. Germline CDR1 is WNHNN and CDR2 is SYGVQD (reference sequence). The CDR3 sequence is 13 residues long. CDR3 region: CASSESNSYEQYF. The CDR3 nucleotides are TGCGCCAGCAGTGAGTCTAACTCCTACGAGCAGTACTTC.

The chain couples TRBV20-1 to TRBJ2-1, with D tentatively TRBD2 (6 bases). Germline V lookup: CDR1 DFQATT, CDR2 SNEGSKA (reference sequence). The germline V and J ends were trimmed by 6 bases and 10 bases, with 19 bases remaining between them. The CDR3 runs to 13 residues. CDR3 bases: TGCAGTGCCCCCGGGAGCCGTAGAAGGGAGCAGTTCTTC. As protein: CSAPGSRRREQFF.

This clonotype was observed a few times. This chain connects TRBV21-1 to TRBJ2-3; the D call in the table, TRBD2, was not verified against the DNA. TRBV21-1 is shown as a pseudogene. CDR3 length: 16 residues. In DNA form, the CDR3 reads TGTGCCAGCAGCAAAACGTCTAGCGGGGGAGGTGATACGCAGTATTTT. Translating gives CASSKTSSGGGDTQYF.

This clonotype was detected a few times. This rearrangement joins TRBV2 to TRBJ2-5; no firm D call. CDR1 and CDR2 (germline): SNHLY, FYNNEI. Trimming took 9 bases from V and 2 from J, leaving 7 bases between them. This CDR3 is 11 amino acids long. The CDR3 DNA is TGTGCCAGACTACTACAAGAGACCCAGTACTTC. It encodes CARLLQETQYF.

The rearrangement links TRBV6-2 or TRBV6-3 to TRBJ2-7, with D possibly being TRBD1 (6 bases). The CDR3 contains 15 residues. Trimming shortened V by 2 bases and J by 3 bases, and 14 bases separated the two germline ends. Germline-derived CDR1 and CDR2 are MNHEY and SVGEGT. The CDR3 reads CASSYVPGQIYEQYV. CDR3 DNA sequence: TGTGCCAGCAGTTACGTTCCAGGACAGATCTACGAGCAGTACGTC.